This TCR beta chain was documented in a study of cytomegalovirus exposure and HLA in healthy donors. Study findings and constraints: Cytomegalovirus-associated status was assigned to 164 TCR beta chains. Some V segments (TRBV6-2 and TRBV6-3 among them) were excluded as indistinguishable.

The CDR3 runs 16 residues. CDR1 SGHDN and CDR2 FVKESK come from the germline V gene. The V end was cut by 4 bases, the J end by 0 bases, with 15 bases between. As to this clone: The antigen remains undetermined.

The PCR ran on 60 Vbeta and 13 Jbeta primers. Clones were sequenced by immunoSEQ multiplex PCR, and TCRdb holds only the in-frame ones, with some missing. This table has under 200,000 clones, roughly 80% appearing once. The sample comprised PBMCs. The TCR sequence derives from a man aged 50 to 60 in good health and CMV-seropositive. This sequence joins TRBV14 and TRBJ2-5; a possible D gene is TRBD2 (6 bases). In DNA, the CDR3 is TGTGCCAGCAGCCGTCCCCGGGGGTTGTACCAAGAGACCCAGTACTTC. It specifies CASSRPRGLYQETQYF.